The clone carrying this T cell receptor (beta chain) is labeled as medium-sized. Its antigen is not known. Time point defined: sample taken at primary tumor resection. Unsorted samples of tumor, nontumor lung or frozen PBMC had their whole RNA sequenced. Germline values: CDR1 SGHRS, CDR2 YFSETQ. The V end lost 4 bases, the J end lost 8 bases, and 15 bases lay between the germline ends. The CDR3 has 14 residues. These data are taken from a study of spatial heterogeneity in lung cancer. About the study: More beta-chain than alpha-chain sequences were consistently detected.

General study findings and limits: How many expanded intratumoral alpha and beta TCRs were present tracked the tumor mutation count, which was a count of nonsynonymous mutations. Approximate estimated coverage of tumor T cells amounted to roughly 7.3% for alpha and approximately 13% for beta chains.

TCRdb independently ran MiXCR on the 5' RACE reads; one entry per CDR3 protein. The table records 8,000 or so distinct CDR3 sequences, approximately 12% of them present only once. The origin of this receptor is a male donor with early-stage non-small cell lung cancer. The sequenced sample was lung tumor tissue, obtained at surgery. The gene calls are TRBV5-1 and TRBJ1-4; D may be TRBD1 (5 bases). CDR3 bases: TGCGCCAGCAGCGAGACAGAGAAACGGGAAAAACTGTTTTTT. Amino acids: CASSETEKREKLFF.